The next 2 T cell receptor beta chains were all read from a single sample in a study of beta chain features in type 1 diabetes. Every isolated RNA sample was fully reverse transcribed, so sequencing captured expressed TCRB transcripts. Clones were read by immunoSEQ multiplex PCR, and TCRdb kept only the in-frame ones, dropping some. In the table there are some 250,000 clones, less than 35% of which are singletons. The specimen was central memory CD4+ T cells from blood. The receptor source for this set is a man aged 25-45 years in good health.

V is TRBV7-8 and J is TRBJ2-1; perhaps TRBD2 as D (6 bases). The germline V gene has CDR1 SGHVS and CDR2 FQNEAQ. This CDR3 spans 15 amino acids. Trimming left V 3 bases short and J 8 bases short, with 17 bases between. For the CDR3, the DNA is TGTGCCAGCAGCTTTCTAGCGCGGGGCAGGGATGAGCAGTTCTTC. This gives the protein CASSFLARGRDEQFF.

V is TRBV4-3 and J is TRBJ2-1; perhaps TRBD1 as D (6 bases). Germline CDR1 reads LGHNA; CDR2 reads YSLEER. Between the trimmed V and J ends, which lost 4 bases and 2 bases, there was a span of 15 bases. The CDR3 runs 16 residues. The CDR3 loop reads CASSPIMGTTYNEQFF. In DNA form, the CDR3 reads TGCGCCAGCAGCCCCATTATGGGGACAACCTACAATGAGCAGTTCTTC.